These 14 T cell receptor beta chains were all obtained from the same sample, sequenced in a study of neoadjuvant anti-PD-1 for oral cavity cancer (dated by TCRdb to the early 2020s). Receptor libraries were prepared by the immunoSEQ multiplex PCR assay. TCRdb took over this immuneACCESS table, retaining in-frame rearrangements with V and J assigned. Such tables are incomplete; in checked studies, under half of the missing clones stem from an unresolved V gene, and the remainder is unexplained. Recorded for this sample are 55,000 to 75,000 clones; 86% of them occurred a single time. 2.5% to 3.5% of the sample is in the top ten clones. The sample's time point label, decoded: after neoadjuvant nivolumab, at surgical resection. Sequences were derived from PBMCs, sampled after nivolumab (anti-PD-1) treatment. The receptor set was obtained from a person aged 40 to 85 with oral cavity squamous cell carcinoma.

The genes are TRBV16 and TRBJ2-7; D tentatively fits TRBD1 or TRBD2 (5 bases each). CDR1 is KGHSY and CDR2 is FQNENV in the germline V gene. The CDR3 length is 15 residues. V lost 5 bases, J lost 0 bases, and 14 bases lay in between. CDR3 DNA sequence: TGTGCCAGCAGCGGGACGGGGATGAGCTCCTACGAGCAGTACTTC. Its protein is CASSGTGMSSYEQYF.

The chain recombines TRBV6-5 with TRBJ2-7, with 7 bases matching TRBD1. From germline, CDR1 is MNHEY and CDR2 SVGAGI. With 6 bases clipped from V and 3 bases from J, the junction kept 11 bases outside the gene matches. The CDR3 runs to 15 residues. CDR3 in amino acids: CASSRLGQKLYEQYF. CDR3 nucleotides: TGTGCCAGCAGCCGCCTGGGACAGAAACTCTACGAGCAGTACTTC.

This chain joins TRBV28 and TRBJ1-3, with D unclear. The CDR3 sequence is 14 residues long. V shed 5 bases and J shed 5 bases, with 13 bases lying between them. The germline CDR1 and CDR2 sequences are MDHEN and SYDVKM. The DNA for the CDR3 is TGTGCCAGCAGTGCTCAGCTGGGAAGAAACACCATATATTTT. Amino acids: CASSAQLGRNTIYF. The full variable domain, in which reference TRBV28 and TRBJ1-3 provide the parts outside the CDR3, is DVKVTQSSRYLVKRTGEKVFLECVQDMDHENMFWYRQDPGLGLRLIYFSYDVKMKEKGDIPEGYSVSREKKERFSLILESASTNQTSMYLCASSAQLGRNTIYFGEGSWLTVV.

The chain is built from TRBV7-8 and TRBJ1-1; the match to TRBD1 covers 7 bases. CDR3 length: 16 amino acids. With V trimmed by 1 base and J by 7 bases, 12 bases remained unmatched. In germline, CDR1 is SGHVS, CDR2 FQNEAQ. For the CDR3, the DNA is TGTGCCAGCAGCTTAGTAGGGGGACAGCCCTTGGGTGAAGCTTTCTTT. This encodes CASSLVGGQPLGEAFF.

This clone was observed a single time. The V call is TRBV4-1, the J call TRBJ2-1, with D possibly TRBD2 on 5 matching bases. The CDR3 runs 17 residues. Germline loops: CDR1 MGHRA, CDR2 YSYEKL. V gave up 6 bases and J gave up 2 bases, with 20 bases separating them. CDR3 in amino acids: CASSRGLAVRPYNEQFF. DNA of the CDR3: TGCGCCAGCAGTCGAGGGCTAGCCGTTCGTCCCTACAATGAGCAGTTCTTC.

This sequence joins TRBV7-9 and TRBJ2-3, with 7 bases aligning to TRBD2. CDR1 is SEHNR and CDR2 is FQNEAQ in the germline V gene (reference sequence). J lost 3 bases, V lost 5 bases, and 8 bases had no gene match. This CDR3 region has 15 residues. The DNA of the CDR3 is TGTGCCAGCAGCCACCCGACTAGCATAACAGATACGCAGTATTTT. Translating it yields CASSHPTSITDTQYF.

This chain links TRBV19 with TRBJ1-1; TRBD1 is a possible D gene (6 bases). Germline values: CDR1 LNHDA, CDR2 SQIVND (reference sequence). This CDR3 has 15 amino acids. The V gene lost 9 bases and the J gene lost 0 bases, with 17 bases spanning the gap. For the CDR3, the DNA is TGTGCCAGCCGACACCGGACAGCCCTGAACACTGAAGCTTTCTTT. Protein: CASRHRTALNTEAFF.

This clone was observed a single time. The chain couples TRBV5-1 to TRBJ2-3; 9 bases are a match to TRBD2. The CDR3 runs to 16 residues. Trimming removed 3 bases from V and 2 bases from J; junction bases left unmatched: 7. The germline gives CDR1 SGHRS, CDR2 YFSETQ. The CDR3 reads CASSSLPSGNTDTQYF. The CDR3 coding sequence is TGCGCCAGCAGCTCCCTCCCTAGCGGGAACACAGATACGCAGTATTTT.

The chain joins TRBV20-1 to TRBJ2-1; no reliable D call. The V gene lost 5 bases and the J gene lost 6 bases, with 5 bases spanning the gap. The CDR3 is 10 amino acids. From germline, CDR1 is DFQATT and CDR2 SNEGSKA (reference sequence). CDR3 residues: CSAYSNEQFF. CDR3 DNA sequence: TGCAGTGCTTACTCCAATGAGCAGTTCTTC.

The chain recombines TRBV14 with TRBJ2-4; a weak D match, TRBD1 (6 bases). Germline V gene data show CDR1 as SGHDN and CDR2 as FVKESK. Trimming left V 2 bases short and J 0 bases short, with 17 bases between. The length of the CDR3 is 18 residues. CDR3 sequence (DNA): TGTGCCAGCAGCCAATTTGAGTGGGACACCTTAGCCAAAAACATTCAGTACTTC. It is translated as CASSQFEWDTLAKNIQYF.

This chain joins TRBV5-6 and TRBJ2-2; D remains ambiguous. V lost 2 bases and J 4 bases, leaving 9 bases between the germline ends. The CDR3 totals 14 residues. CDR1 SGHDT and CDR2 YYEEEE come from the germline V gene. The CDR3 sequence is CASSFQSITGELFF. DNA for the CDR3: TGTGCCAGCAGCTTCCAGTCTATCACCGGGGAGCTGTTTTTT.

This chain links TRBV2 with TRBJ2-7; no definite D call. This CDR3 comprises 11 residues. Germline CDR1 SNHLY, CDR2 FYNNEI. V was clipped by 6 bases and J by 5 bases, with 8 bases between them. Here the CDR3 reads CASRDLDEQYF. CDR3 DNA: TGTGCCAGCAGGGATTTGGACGAGCAGTACTTC.

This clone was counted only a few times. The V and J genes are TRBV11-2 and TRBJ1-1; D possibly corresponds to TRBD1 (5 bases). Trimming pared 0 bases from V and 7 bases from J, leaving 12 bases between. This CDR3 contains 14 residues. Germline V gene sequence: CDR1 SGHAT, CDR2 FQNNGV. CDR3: CASSLDPGSGEAFF. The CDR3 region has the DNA TGTGCCAGCAGCTTAGATCCAGGGTCGGGTGAAGCTTTCTTT.

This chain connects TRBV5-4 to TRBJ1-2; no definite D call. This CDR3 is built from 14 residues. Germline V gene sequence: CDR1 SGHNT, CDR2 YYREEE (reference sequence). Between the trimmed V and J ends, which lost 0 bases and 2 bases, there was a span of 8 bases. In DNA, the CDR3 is TGTGCCAGCAGCTTGGCGGCAGAGAACTATGGCTACACCTTC. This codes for CASSLAAENYGYTF.